This T cell receptor (beta chain) was sequenced during a study of blood T cell repertoires in COVID-19. Using immunoSEQ multiplex PCR, the repertoire was profiled, and TCRdb retains in-frame clones only, with some absent. The data show roughly 260,000 clones, with about 87% seen just once and roughly 3.7% held by the top ten. The germline V and J ends were trimmed by 5 bases and 2 bases, with 19 bases remaining between them. Germline CDR1 and CDR2: LNHDA and SQIVND (reference sequence). The CDR3 is made up of 17 amino acids. The chain couples TRBV19 to TRBJ1-5; D perhaps matches TRBD1 (6 bases). Input material: peripheral blood. The sequence was obtained from a woman in her thirties or forties with acute or convalescent COVID-19. The CDR3 DNA sequence: TGTGCCAGTAGTTATTTGGGGGGGGCAGGGGGCAATCAGCCCCAGCATTTT. It is translated as CASSYLGGAGGNQPQHF.